What follows are 2 T cell receptor beta chains derived from one specimen sequenced in a study of shared clonotypes between healthy human individuals. Using immunoSEQ multiplex PCR, the repertoire was profiled, and TCRdb retains in-frame clones only, with some absent. The sample has some 1,100,000 clones, around 82% seen once. Sample: memory CD4+ T cells from PBMCs. As for subset: CD45RA-negative fraction. These receptors came from a man in his late teens or twenties in good health. Some clones in this sample may be carry-over from other donors' samples.

This chain connects TRBV7-2 to TRBJ2-7; unclear D gene. The germline V gene has CDR1 SGHTA and CDR2 FQGNSA. This CDR3 contains 13 residues. V lost 4 bases and J 2 bases, leaving 9 bases between the germline ends. In DNA form, the CDR3 reads TGTGCCAGCAGCTCGGACGGTACCTACGAGCAGTACTTC. Residues: CASSSDGTYEQYF.

V and J are TRBV5-4 and TRBJ2-1; 11 bases agree with TRBD1. J lost 10 bases, V lost 5 bases, and 8 bases had no gene match. The CDR3 loop spans 14 amino acids. CDR1 is SGHNT, CDR2 YYREEE, per germline (reference sequence). The CDR3 reads CASRKGTGGREQFF. CDR3 coding DNA: TGTGCCAGCAGGAAGGGGACAGGGGGACGGGAGCAGTTCTTC.